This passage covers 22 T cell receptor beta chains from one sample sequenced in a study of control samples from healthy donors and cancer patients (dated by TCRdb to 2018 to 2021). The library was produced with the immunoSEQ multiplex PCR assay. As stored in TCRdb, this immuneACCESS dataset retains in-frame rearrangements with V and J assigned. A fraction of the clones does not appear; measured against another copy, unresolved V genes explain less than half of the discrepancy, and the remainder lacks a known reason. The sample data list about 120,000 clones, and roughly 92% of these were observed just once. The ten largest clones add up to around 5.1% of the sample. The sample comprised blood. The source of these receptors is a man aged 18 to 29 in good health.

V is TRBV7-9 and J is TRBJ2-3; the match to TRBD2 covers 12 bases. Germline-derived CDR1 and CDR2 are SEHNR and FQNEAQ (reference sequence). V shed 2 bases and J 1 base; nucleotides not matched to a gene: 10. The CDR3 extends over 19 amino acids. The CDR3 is CASSLYSSGGAAGTDTQYF. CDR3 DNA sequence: TGTGCCAGCAGCTTATATTCTAGCGGGGGGGCTGCAGGCACAGATACGCAGTATTTT.

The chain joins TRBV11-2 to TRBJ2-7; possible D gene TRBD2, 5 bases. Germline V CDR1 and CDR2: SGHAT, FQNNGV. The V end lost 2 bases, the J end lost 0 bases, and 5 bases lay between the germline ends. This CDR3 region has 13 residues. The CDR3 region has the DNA TGTGCCAGCAGCTTAAGCGGCTCCTACGAGCAGTACTTC. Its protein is CASSLSGSYEQYF. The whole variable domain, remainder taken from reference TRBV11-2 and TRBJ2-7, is EAGVAQSPRYKIIEKRQSVAFWCNPISGHATLYWYQQILGQGPKLLIQFQNNGVVDDSQLPKDRFSAERLKGVDSTLKIQPAKLEDSAVYLCASSLSGSYEQYFGPGTRLTVT.

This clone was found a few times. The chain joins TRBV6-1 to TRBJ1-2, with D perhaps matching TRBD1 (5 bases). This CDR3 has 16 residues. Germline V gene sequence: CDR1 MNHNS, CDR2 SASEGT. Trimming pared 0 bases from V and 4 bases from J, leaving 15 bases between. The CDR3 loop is CASSEAGTVQAYGYTF. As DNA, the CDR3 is TGTGCCAGCAGTGAAGCAGGGACCGTTCAAGCCTATGGCTACACCTTC.

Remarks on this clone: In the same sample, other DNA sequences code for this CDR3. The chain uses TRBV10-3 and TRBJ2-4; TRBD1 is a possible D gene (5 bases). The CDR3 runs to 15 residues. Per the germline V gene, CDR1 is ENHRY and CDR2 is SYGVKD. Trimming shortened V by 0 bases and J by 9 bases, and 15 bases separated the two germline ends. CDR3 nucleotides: TGTGCCATCAGTGAGTCGGGGCAGGGTTCGGGCATTCAGTACTTC. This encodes CAISESGQGSGIQYF.

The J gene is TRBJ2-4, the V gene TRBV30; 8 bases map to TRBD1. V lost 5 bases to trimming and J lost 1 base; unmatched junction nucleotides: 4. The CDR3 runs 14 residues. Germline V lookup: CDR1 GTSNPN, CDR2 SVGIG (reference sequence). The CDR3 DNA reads TGTGCCTGGGGACAGGGTGGGGCCAAAAACATTCAGTACTTC. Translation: CAWGQGGAKNIQYF.

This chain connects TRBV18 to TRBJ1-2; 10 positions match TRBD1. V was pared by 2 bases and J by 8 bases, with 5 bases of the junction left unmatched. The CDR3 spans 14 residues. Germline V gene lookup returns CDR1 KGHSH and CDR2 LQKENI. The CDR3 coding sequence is TGTGCCAGCTCACCAGGGGGGACAGGGGAAGGCTACACCTTC. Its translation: CASSPGGTGEGYTF.

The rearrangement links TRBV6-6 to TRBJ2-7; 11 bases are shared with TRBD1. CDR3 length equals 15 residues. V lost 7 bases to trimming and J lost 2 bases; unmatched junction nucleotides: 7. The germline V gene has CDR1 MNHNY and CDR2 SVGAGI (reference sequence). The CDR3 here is CASTQSGQGAYEQYF. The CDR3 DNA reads TGTGCCAGCACCCAGTCGGGACAGGGGGCCTACGAGCAGTACTTC.

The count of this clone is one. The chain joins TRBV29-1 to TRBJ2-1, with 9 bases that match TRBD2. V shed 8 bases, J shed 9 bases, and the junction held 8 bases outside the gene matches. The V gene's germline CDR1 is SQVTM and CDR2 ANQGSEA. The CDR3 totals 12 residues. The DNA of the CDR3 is TGCAGCTCCTTAGCGGGGGCGGGTGAGCAGTTCTTC. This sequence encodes CSSLAGAGEQFF.

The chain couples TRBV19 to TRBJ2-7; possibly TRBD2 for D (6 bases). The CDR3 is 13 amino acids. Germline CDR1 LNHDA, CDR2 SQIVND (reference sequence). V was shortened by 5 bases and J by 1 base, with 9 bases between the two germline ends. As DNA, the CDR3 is TGTGCCAGTAGTGGGAGGCTTTCCTACGAGCAGTACTTC. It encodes CASSGRLSYEQYF.

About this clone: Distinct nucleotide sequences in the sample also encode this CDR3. The DNA for the CDR3 is TGCGCCAGCAGCTTGGCGGGGGGGGATCAGCCCCAGCATTTT. Translation gives CASSLAGGDQPQHF. The V gene is TRBV5-1, the J gene TRBJ1-5, with D maybe TRBD1 (5 bases). Germline loops: CDR1 SGHRS, CDR2 YFSETQ. The CDR3 covers 14 residues. V shed 0 bases and J shed 5 bases, with 9 bases lying between them.

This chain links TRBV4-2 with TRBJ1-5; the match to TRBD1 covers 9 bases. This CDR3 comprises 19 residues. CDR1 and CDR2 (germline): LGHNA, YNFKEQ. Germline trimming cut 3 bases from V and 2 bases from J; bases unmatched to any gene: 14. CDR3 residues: CASSQLGTGLYGGNQPQHF. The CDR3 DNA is TGTGCCAGCAGCCAGCTCGGGACAGGGCTATATGGGGGCAATCAGCCCCAGCATTTT.

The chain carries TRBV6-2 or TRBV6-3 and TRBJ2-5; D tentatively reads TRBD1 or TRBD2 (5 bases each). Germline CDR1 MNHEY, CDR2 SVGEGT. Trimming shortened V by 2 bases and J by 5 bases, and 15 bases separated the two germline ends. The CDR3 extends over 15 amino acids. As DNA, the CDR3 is TGTGCCAGCAGTTACGCGGGCAGGGAAACGGAGACCCAGTACTTC. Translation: CASSYAGRETETQYF.

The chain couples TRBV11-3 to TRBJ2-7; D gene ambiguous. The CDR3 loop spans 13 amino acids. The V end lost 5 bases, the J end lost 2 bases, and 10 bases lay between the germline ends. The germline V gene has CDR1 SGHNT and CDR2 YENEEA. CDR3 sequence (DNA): TGTGCCAGCAGCCACGGGTTTACCTACGAGCAGTACTTC. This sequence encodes CASSHGFTYEQYF.

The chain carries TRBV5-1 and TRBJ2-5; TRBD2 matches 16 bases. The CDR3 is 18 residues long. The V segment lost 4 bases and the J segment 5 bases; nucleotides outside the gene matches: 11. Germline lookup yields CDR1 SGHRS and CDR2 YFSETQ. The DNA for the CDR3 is TGCGCCAGCAGCCTGGGGACTAGCGGGGGGGCAGCGGATGAGACCCAGTACTTC. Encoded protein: CASSLGTSGGAADETQYF.

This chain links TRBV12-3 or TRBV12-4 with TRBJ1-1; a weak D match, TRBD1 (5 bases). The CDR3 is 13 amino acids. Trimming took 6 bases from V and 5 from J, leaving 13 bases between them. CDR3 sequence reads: CASSPGPSTEAFF. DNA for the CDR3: TGTGCCAGCAGCCCGGGACCTTCTACTGAAGCTTTCTTT.

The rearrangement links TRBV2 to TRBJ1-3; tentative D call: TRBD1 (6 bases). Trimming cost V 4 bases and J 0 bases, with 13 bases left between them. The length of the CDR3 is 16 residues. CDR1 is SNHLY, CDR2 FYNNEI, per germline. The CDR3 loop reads CASSAGQPSSGNTIYF. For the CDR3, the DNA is TGTGCCAGCAGTGCCGGACAGCCAAGCTCTGGAAACACCATATATTTT.

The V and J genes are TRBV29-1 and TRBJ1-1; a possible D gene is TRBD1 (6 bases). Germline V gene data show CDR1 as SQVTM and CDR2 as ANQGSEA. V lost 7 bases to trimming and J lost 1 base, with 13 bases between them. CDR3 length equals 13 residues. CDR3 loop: CSAAGHPNTEAFF. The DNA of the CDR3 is TGCAGCGCTGCGGGACACCCGAACACTGAAGCTTTCTTT.

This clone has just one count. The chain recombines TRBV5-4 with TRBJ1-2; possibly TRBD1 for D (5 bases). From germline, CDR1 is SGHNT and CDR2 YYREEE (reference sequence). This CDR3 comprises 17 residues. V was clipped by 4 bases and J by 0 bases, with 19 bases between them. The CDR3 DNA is TGTGCCAGCAGCACACCCTTACAAAAGACAGCTAACTATGGCTACACCTTC. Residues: CASSTPLQKTANYGYTF.

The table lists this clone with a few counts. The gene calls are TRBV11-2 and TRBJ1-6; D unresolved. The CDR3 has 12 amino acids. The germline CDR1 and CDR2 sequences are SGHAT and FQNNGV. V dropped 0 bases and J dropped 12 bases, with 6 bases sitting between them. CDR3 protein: CASSLDGRPLHF. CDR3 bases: TGTGCCAGCAGCTTAGACGGCAGACCCCTCCACTTT.

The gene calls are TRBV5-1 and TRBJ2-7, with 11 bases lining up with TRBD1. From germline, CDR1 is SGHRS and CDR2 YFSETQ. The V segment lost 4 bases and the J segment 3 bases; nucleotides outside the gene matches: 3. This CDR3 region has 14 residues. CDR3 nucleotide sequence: TGCGCCAGCAGCCTGGGGACAGGGGGCTACGAGCAGTACTTC. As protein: CASSLGTGGYEQYF.

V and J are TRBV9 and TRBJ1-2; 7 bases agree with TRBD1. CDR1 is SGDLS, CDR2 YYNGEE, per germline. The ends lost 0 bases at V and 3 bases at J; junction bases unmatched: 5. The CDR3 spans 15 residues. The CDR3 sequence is CASSVDGTVDYGYTF. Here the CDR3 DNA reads TGTGCCAGCAGCGTAGACGGGACAGTTGACTATGGCTACACCTTC. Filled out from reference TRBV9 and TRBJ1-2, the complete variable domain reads DSGVTQTPKHLITATGQRVTLRCSPRSGDLSVYWYQQSLDQGLQFLIQYYNGEERAKGNILERFSAQQFPDLHSELNLSSLELGDSALYFCASSVDGTVDYGYTFGSGTRLTVV.

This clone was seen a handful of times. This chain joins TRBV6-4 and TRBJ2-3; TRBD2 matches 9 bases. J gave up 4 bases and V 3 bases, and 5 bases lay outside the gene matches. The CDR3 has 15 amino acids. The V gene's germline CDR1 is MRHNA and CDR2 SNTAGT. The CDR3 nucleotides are TGTGCCAGCAGTGAGGCTAGCGGGGAGGCAGATACGCAGTATTTT. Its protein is CASSEASGEADTQYF.